These T cell receptor beta chains were read from a single sample in a study of metastatic and nonmetastatic thyroid tumors. With MiXCR, TCRdb reprocessed the PCR reads. Of more than 13,000 clones detected, about 31% appear once; the ten largest clones hold roughly 52%. The specimen was tumor tissue. The receptors here all came from a male donor with papillary thyroid cancer or a benign thyroid nodule (not recorded which). Some clones in this sample may be carry-over from other donors' samples. The CDR3 runs from the conserved cysteine through the conserved F or W. D genes are given only for firm matches. Size tells how often a clone was seen (once, few, many) or the class of an expanded clone, and some rows leave it out.

j_call,d_call,v_call,clone_size,cdr3_aa,cdr3_nt
TRBJ1-1,TRBD1,TRBV25-1,.,CASGTGSTEVFF,TGTGCCAGCGGGACAGGGAGCACTGAAGTTTTCTTT
TRBJ1-6,.,TRBV11-2,.,CASSRDNTYNSPLHF,TGTGCCAGCAGCAGGGACAACACCTATAATTCACCCCTCCACTTT
TRBJ2-2,.,TRBV27,.,CASSISGGQITGELFF,TGTGCCAGTTCCATTTCCGGAGGACAGATTACCGGGGAGCTGTTTTTT
TRBJ2-1,TRBD2,TRBV18,.,CASSPGTSGVNEQFF,TGTGCCAGCTCACCCGGGACTAGCGGGGTAAATGAGCAGTTCTTC
TRBJ2-1,.,TRBV5-1,many,CASSLGQVYNEQFF,TGCGCCAGCAGCTTGGGACAGGTCTACAATGAGCAGTTCTTC
TRBJ1-1,.,TRBV30,many,CAWDAGSTEAFF,TGTGCCTGGGACGCAGGGAGCACTGAAGCTTTCTTT
TRBJ2-7,TRBD2,TRBV7-2,many,CASSLAPSGYEQYF,TGTGCCAGCAGCTTAGCGCCTAGCGGCTACGAGCAGTACTTC
TRBJ2-2,.,TRBV5-1,.,CASSLPRYNTGELFF,TGCGCCAGCAGCTTGCCCAGGTATAACACCGGGGAGCTGTTTTTT
TRBJ2-7,TRBD1,TRBV7-7,.,CASSLGAGGGEQYF,TGTGCTAGCAGCTTAGGCGCAGGGGGCGGCGAGCAGTACTTC
TRBJ2-3,.,TRBV3-1,.,CASKSAGDTQYF,TGTGCCAGCAAAAGCGCCGGAGATACGCAGTATTTT
TRBJ2-2,.,TRBV3-1,many,CASSPLRAPNTGELFF,TGTGCCAGCAGCCCCCTTCGGGCTCCGAACACCGGGGAGCTGTTTTTT
TRBJ1-1,TRBD1,TRBV5-1,many,CASSSTTGGDREAFF,TGCGCCAGCAGCTCTACGACAGGGGGGGATCGGGAAGCTTTCTTT
TRBJ1-1,.,TRBV5-1,.,CASSLSGKGVTEAFF,TGCGCCAGCAGCTTGAGCGGGAAGGGGGTCACTGAAGCTTTCTTT
TRBJ2-3,TRBD2,TRBV5-1,.,CASSPTSGGATDTQYF,TGCGCCAGCAGCCCCACTAGCGGGGGGGCCACAGATACGCAGTATTTT
TRBJ1-6,TRBD1,TRBV20-1,.,CSASQMDRVGASPLHF,TGCAGTGCTAGCCAAATGGACAGGGTAGGAGCCTCACCCCTCCACTTT
TRBJ2-7,.,TRBV20-1,.,CSARDRVGNYEQYF,TGCAGTGCTAGAGATAGGGTGGGTAACTACGAGCAGTACTTC
TRBJ2-7,.,TRBV11-2,once,CASSLGGTSYEQYF,TGTGCCAGCAGCCTGGGTGGAACCTCCTACGAGCAGTACTTC
TRBJ2-1,TRBD1,TRBV18,.,CASSPMGQGAGEQFF,TGTGCCAGCTCACCAATGGGACAGGGGGCTGGTGAGCAGTTCTTC
TRBJ2-3,.,TRBV11-2,.,CASSLAPIDTQYF,TGTGCCAGCAGCTTAGCACCCATAGATACGCAGTATTTT
TRBJ2-2,TRBD2,TRBV10-3,.,CATMKHSGGVYTGELFF,TGTGCCACTATGAAACATAGCGGGGGAGTTTACACCGGGGAGCTGTTTTTT
TRBJ2-3,.,TRBV4-2,medium-sized,CASSQLFGTDTQYF,TGTGCCAGCAGCCAATTGTTTGGCACAGATACGCAGTATTTT
TRBJ2-3,.,TRBV7-9,medium-sized,CASSLGTDTQYF,TGTGCCAGCAGCTTAGGCACAGATACGCAGTATTTT
TRBJ1-1,TRBD1,TRBV12-3/TRBV12-4,.,CASSYGDRGTEAFF,TGTGCCAGCAGTTACGGGGACAGGGGAACTGAAGCTTTCTTT
TRBJ2-3,.,TRBV19,few,CASTGRDTQYF,TGTGCCAGTACGGGTCGAGATACGCAGTATTTT
TRBJ1-1,.,TRBV2,many,CASSYVAEAFF,TGTGCCAGCAGTTATGTGGCTGAAGCTTTCTTT
TRBJ2-7,.,TRBV5-5,many,CASSSSVGSYEQYF,TGTGCCAGCAGCTCTTCGGTGGGCTCCTACGAGCAGTACTTC
TRBJ1-3,.,TRBV30,many,CAWSPDRTGSGNTIYF,TGTGCCTGGAGTCCCGACCGAACTGGGTCCGGAAACACCATATATTTT
TRBJ1-5,.,TRBV10-3,many,CAISVEGVNQPQHF,TGTGCCATCAGTGTGGAGGGGGTCAATCAGCCCCAGCATTTT
TRBJ2-7,.,TRBV27,.,CASSLSLYGDSVYEQYF,TGTGCCAGCAGTTTATCGCTCTATGGGGACTCCGTCTACGAGCAGTACTTC
TRBJ1-1,.,TRBV11-3,many,CASSLDPGSSEAFF,TGTGCCAGCAGCTTAGACCCAGGGTCGAGTGAAGCTTTCTTT
TRBJ1-6,.,TRBV28,.,CASSFAPYNSPLHF,TGTGCCAGCAGTTTTGCACCTTATAATTCACCCCTCCACTTT
TRBJ1-5,.,TRBV6-1,.,CASRDRLAVQPQHF,TGTGCCAGCAGAGACCGTTTGGCAGTTCAGCCCCAGCATTTT
TRBJ1-6,.,TRBV3-2,medium-sized,CASSHRRWTDFANSPLHF,TGTGCCAGCAGCCACCGAAGGTGGACAGACTTTGCTAATTCACCCCTCCACTTT
TRBJ1-1,.,TRBV5-1,many,CASIGANTEAFF,TGCGCCAGCATCGGAGCGAACACTGAAGCTTTCTTT
TRBJ2-3,TRBD2,TRBV7-2,medium-sized,CASSLAGLAGTSTDTQYF,TGTGCCAGCAGCTTAGCGGGACTAGCGGGAACAAGCACAGATACGCAGTATTTT
TRBJ2-1,TRBD2,TRBV5-4,many,CASSPSGGDNEQFF,TGTGCCAGCAGCCCCAGCGGGGGGGACAATGAGCAGTTCTTC
TRBJ1-4,.,TRBV5-1,once,CASTKPGAEKLFF,TGCGCCAGCACGAAACCGGGCGCTGAAAAACTGTTTTTT
TRBJ2-1,.,TRBV7-6,many,CASSPGHSSYNEQFF,TGTGCCAGCAGCCCCGGACACAGCTCCTACAATGAGCAGTTCTTC
TRBJ2-1,.,TRBV2,many,CATQLRVRNEQFF,TGTGCCACCCAGCTTCGGGTTCGGAATGAGCAGTTCTTC
TRBJ2-3,.,TRBV28,many,CASSLPRQTGVSTDTQYF,TGTGCCAGCAGTTTACCCCGTCAGACAGGCGTCTCCACAGATACGCAGTATTTT
TRBJ1-5,.,TRBV6-2/TRBV6-3,few,CAVGAIENQPQHF,TGTGCCGTCGGGGCCATAGAGAATCAGCCCCAGCATTTT
TRBJ2-3,TRBD2,TRBV6-4,few,CASSPTSGDNTDTQYF,TGTGCCAGCAGTCCGACTAGCGGGGATAACACAGATACGCAGTATTTT
TRBJ2-7,.,TRBV20-1,.,CSASDGDEQYF,TGCAGTGCTAGTGATGGGGACGAGCAGTACTTC
TRBJ1-6,.,TRBV6-1,medium-sized,CASTPEGNSPLHF,TGTGCCAGCACCCCCGAGGGGAATTCACCCCTCCACTTT
TRBJ2-7,TRBD2,TRBV19,.,CASSPAGEDYEQYF,TGTGCCAGTTCCCCAGCGGGAGAAGACTACGAGCAGTACTTC
TRBJ2-2,TRBD2,TRBV10-3,.,CAPMKLSGVVNTGELLF,TGTGCCCCTATGAAACTTAGCGGGGTAGTTAACACCGGGGAGCTGCTTTTT
TRBJ2-7,TRBD1,TRBV27,few,CASSLSGQSSYEQYF,TGTGCCAGCAGTTTATCGGGACAGAGCTCCTACGAGCAGTACTTC
TRBJ2-3,.,TRBV18,.,CASSPDPTDTQYF,TGTGCCAGCTCACCGGACCCCACAGATACGCAGTATTTT
TRBJ2-7,.,TRBV5-1,medium-sized,CASSRDTYEQYF,TGCGCCAGCAGCCGGGACACCTACGAGCAGTACTTC
TRBJ2-1,.,TRBV2,few,CASSAGAKGNEQFF,TGTGCCAGCAGTGCGGGCGCCAAAGGGAATGAGCAGTTCTTC
TRBJ1-1,TRBD1,TRBV6-2/TRBV6-3,once,CASSLTGENTEAFF,TGTGCCAGCAGTTTGACAGGGGAGAACACTGAAGCTTTCTTT
TRBJ1-6,.,TRBV4-1,.,CASSQEAIEGRTPLHF,TGCGCCAGCAGCCAAGAGGCGATAGAGGGAAGGACACCCCTCCACTTT
TRBJ2-1,TRBD2,TRBV7-3,.,CASSLLAGDYNEQFF,TGTGCCAGCAGCTTACTAGCGGGAGACTACAATGAGCAGTTCTTC
TRBJ2-6,.,TRBV6-1,many,CASAGRVLPGANVLTF,TGTGCCAGCGCCGGGAGAGTCCTCCCCGGGGCCAACGTCCTGACTTTC
TRBJ2-3,.,TRBV6-4,.,CASGLGDGTDTQYF,TGTGCCAGCGGACTCGGGGATGGGACAGATACGCAGTATTTT